The 10 T cell receptor beta chains given below trace back to one sample, sequenced in a study of T cell responses to AZD1222 COVID-19 vaccine. TCRdb's copy holds only in-frame clones and misses some; the assay was immunoSEQ multiplex PCR. The table has over 150,000 clones, roughly 90% seen once. The material was peripheral blood, obtained 28 days after the second AZD1222 dose. These receptors were obtained from an adult who received the AZD1222 COVID-19 vaccine.

The chain links TRBV3-1 (or the pseudogene TRBV3-2) to TRBJ1-1; no reliable D call. V lost 1 base, J lost 8 bases, and 8 bases lay in between. Germline V gives CDR1 LGHDT, CDR2 YNNKEL (reference sequence). The CDR3 sequence is 12 residues long. The CDR3 protein is CASSQGFAEAFF. For the CDR3, the DNA is TGTGCCAGCAGCCAAGGATTCGCCGAAGCTTTCTTT.

The rearrangement joins TRBV30 to TRBJ1-5; no clear D gene. V was shortened by 8 bases and J by 0 bases, with 17 bases between the two germline ends. The CDR3 consists of 15 residues. CDR1 and CDR2 (germline): GTSNPN, SVGIG (reference sequence). This chain's CDR3 is CAGSWDPHSNQPQHF. The CDR3, as DNA: TGTGCCGGTTCCTGGGATCCTCATAGCAATCAGCCCCAGCATTTT.

The chain combines TRBV5-6 with TRBJ1-1, with D unresolved. Germline V lookup: CDR1 SGHDT, CDR2 YYEEEE. This CDR3 has 14 residues. V was clipped by 5 bases and J by 0 bases, with 11 bases between them. CDR3 bases: TGTGCCAGCAGTGTGCGGCAGTTGAACACTGAAGCTTTCTTT. It encodes CASSVRQLNTEAFF.

The chain has TRBV6-1 and TRBJ2-1; D not resolved. Germline CDR1 and CDR2: MNHNS and SASEGT. Trimming left V 7 bases short and J 5 bases short, with 6 bases between. This CDR3 has 11 amino acids. Here the CDR3 reads CASTLDNEQFF. CDR3 nucleotides: TGTGCCAGCACTCTAGACAATGAGCAGTTCTTC.

This chain joins TRBV29-1 and TRBJ2-3; tentative D call: TRBD1 (6 bases). CDR1 SQVTM and CDR2 ANQGSEA come from the germline V gene. The V gene lost 4 bases and the J gene lost 2 bases, with 10 bases spanning the gap. CDR3 length equals 13 residues. CDR3 loop: CSVGGQVTDTQYF. For the CDR3, the DNA is TGCAGCGTTGGGGGGCAGGTCACAGATACGCAGTATTTT.

The chain carries TRBV11-3 and TRBJ2-2; D perhaps matches TRBD1 (6 bases). V was trimmed by 5 bases and J by 7 bases, leaving 14 bases between them. The CDR3 extends over 14 amino acids. Germline V gives CDR1 SGHNT, CDR2 YENEEA. The CDR3 coding sequence is TGTGCCAGCAGCGTCAGGGGTCCGGGCGGGGAGCTGTTTTTT. Translated: CASSVRGPGGELFF. The full variable domain, its missing parts supplied by reference TRBV11-3 and TRBJ2-2, is EAGVVQSPRYKIIEKKQPVAFWCNPISGHNTLYWYLQNLGQGPELLIRYENEEAVDDSQLPKDRFSAERLKGVDSTLKIQPAELGDSAVYLCASSVRGPGGELFFGEGSRLTVL.

This clone was observed a single time. The genes are TRBV3-1 (or the pseudogene TRBV3-2) and TRBJ2-3, with D unclear. Germline CDR1 is LGHDT and CDR2 is YNNKEL (reference sequence). The CDR3 is made up of 18 amino acids. Deletions cut 0 bases from V and 2 bases from J, with 18 bases between. The CDR3 loop reads CASSQDIGQTMNTDTQYF. In DNA, the CDR3 is TGTGCCAGCAGCCAAGATATAGGGCAGACGATGAACACAGATACGCAGTATTTT.

With respect to this clone: The same CDR3 arises from other DNA sequences in this sample as well. V is TRBV6-5 and J is TRBJ1-1; D ambiguous. V was shortened by 2 bases and J by 2 bases, with 6 bases between the two germline ends. Germline CDR1 is MNHEY and CDR2 is SVGAGI. There are 13 residues in the CDR3. Here the CDR3 DNA reads TGTGCCAGCAGTTACGCACGTAACACTGAAGCTTTCTTT. Residues: CASSYARNTEAFF.

V gene TRBV10-2 combines with J gene TRBJ2-5; 7 bases match TRBD1. Germline-derived CDR1 and CDR2 are WSHSY and SAAADI. This CDR3 comprises 16 residues. The junction had 14 bases not matched to a gene; V was cut back by 8 bases and J by 2 bases. In DNA, the CDR3 is TGCGCCAGCGGATCCTCCAGGGGGTGGGGGCAAGAGACCCAGTACTTC. Translated, it gives CASGSSRGWGQETQYF.

V usage is TRBV6-6 and J usage is TRBJ1-4, with D perhaps TRBD1 (6 bases). This CDR3 comprises 14 residues. Trimming cost V 7 bases and J 6 bases, with 15 bases left between them. From germline, CDR1 is MNHNY and CDR2 SVGAGI (reference sequence). CDR3 bases: TGTGCCAGCATGACCACAGGGATACATGAAAAACTGTTTTTT. This gives the protein CASMTTGIHEKLFF.